This TCR beta chain came from a study of vaccination and CD4 T cells after COVID-19. Study in general: Nasal swab PCR had shown SARS-CoV-2 positivity in the convalescent patients (roughly 10 mild cases, one severe case). Samples taken post-COVID came a median 101 days after diagnosis, ranging from 35 to 161. Either a CEFX pool, an HIV-1 Nef pool, or no peptide was added to control cultures.

Specified treatment: approximately 10-day PBMC culture with coronavirus spike peptide pools or control peptides (ViraFEST assay). Cell culture was performed with approximately 1.8 million PBMCs per well in the presence of approximately 10 IU/ml IL-2 and 10 ug/ml peptide pools. The CDR3 consists of 16 residues. Looked up from germline, CDR1 is SGDLS and CDR2 is YYNGEE. Trimming pared 3 bases from V and 8 bases from J, leaving 21 bases between. With regard to this clonotype: Its antigen remains unidentified.

With the Oncomine TCR Beta short-read assay, DNA from cultured CD4+ T cells was sequenced. TCRdb re-derived calls from the PCR reads in MiXCR, one entry per CDR3 protein. This sample has some 10,000 distinct CDR3 sequences; roughly 50% occur once, and the top ten carry roughly 33%. The chain has TRBV9 and TRBJ1-5; D is possibly TRBD1 (5 bases). The receptor was derived from a human donor who had recovered from COVID-19. Sequenced sample: CD4+ T cells from blood, cultured in vitro. As DNA, the CDR3 is TGTGCCAGCAGCGCGGGACGAGACGCTGGTGAGGAGCCCCAGCATTTT. Protein: CASSAGRDAGEEPQHF.